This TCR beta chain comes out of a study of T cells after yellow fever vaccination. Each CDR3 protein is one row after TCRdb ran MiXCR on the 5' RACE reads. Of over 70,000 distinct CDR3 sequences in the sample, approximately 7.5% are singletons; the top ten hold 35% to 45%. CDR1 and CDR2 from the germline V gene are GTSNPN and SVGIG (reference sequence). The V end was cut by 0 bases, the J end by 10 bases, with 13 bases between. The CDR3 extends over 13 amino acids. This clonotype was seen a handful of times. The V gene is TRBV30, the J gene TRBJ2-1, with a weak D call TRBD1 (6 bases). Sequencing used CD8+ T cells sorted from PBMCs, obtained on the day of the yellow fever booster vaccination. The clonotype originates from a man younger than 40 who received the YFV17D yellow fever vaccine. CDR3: CAWSVLGAGEQFF. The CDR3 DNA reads TGTGCCTGGAGTGTACTGGGGGCCGGAGAGCAGTTCTTC.